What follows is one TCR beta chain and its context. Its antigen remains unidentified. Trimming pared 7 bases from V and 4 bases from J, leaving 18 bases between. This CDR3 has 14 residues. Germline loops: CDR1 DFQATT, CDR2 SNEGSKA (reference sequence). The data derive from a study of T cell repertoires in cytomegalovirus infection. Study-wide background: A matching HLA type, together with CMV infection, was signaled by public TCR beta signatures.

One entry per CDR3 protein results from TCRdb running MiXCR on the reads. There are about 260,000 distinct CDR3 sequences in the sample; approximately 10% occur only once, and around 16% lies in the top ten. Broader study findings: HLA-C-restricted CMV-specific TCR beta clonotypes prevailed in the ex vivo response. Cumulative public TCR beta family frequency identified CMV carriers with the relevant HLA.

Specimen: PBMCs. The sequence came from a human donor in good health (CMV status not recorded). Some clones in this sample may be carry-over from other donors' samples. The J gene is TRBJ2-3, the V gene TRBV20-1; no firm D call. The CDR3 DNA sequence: TGCAGTGTGGGCGAACTCCCCACGTCAGATACGCAGTATTTT. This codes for CSVGELPTSDTQYF.